These 18 T cell receptor beta chains share one sample of origin, sequenced in a study of T cells in Graves' hyperthyroidism and ophthalmopathy. Amplification yielded TCR beta CDR3 regions, with RNA transcripts as the source. The TCR CDR3 was amplified in a first-round RT-PCR using the HTBI primer set. TCRdb re-called the multiplex PCR reads through MiXCR, storing one row per CDR3 protein. This sample yields under 300,000 distinct CDR3 sequences, of which approximately 23% are seen a single time; 50% to 75% belongs to the top ten. Sequences were obtained from blood. These receptor sequences come from a man between 25 and 39 years old with Graves' ophthalmopathy.

This clonotype has a handful of counts. The chain employs TRBV14 and TRBJ1-4; TRBD1 aligns across 10 bases. With 1 base clipped from V and 0 bases from J, the junction kept 8 bases outside the gene matches. The germline gives CDR1 SGHDN, CDR2 FVKESK. The CDR3 sequence is 19 residues long. CDR3 nucleotides: TGTGCCAGCAGCCAAGGACGGGACAGGGGATTTGCAACTAATGAAAAACTGTTTTTT. Its translation: CASSQGRDRGFATNEKLFF. Full variable domain (remainder filled in from reference TRBV14 and TRBJ1-4): EAGVTQFPSHSVIEKGQTVTLRCDPISGHDNLYWYRRVMGKEIKFLLHFVKESKQDESGMPNNRFLAERTGGTYSTLKVQPAELEDSGVYFCASSQGRDRGFATNEKLFFGSGTQLSVL.

The chain carries TRBV6-5 and TRBJ2-1, with 7 bases matching TRBD2. The CDR3 sequence is 15 residues long. CDR1 MNHEY and CDR2 SVGAGI come from the germline V gene. Trimming cost V 2 bases and J 0 bases; bases outside gene matches: 1. The CDR3 spells CASSYASGSYNEQFF. CDR3 bases: TGTGCCAGCAGTTACGCTAGCGGCTCCTACAATGAGCAGTTCTTC.

In this sample, this clonotype turned up a few times. This chain connects TRBV6-1 to TRBJ1-6; D is ambiguous. V was trimmed by 0 bases and J by 7 bases, leaving 10 bases between them. Germline assignment: CDR1 MNHNS and CDR2 SASEGT. The CDR3 sequence is 15 residues long. The CDR3 region has the DNA TGTGCCAGCAGTGAAGCTCCCAGATTCAATTCACCCCTCCACTTT. It specifies CASSEAPRFNSPLHF.

This clonotype was counted a few times. J is TRBJ2-7 and V is TRBV7-9; 7 bases align to TRBD1. The length of the CDR3 is 14 residues. Trimming took 2 bases from V and 2 from J; bases not matched to a gene: 3. Germline V gene lookup returns CDR1 SEHNR and CDR2 FQNEAQ (reference sequence). The CDR3 sequence is CASSLSGQPYEQYF. The CDR3 coding sequence is TGTGCCAGCAGCTTATCGGGACAGCCCTACGAGCAGTACTTC.

The gene calls are TRBV18 and TRBJ2-3; D gene ambiguous. The V end was cut by 3 bases, the J end by 0 bases, with 7 bases between. Germline loops: CDR1 KGHSH, CDR2 LQKENI. The CDR3 sequence is 14 residues long. The CDR3 DNA is TGTGCCAGCTCACCCGACGGAAGCACAGATACGCAGTATTTT. Translation: CASSPDGSTDTQYF.

The chain uses TRBV20-1 and TRBJ2-1, with 15 bases lining up with TRBD2. The CDR3 is 15 amino acids. V was clipped by 7 bases and J by 2 bases; unmatched bases: 3. The germline CDR1 and CDR2 sequences are DFQATT and SNEGSKA (reference sequence). For the CDR3, the DNA is TGCAGTGGGACTAGCGGGAGGGGGACCTACAATGAGCAGTTCTTC. It encodes CSGTSGRGTYNEQFF.

About this clonotype itself: With a much larger clone just one base away, this may be a read error. The V and J genes are TRBV11-2 and TRBJ2-7, with a weak D call TRBD2 (5 bases). Germline V gene sequence: CDR1 SGHAT, CDR2 FQNNGV. The CDR3 is 13 residues long. As DNA, the CDR3 is TGTGCCAACAGCTCTGGACTTCTGGGCGAGCAGTACTTC. This gives the protein CANSSGLLGEQYF.

The chain combines TRBV11-3 with TRBJ1-1; D possibly corresponds to TRBD1 (5 bases). Per germline, CDR1 SGHNT and CDR2 YENEEA. The CDR3 covers 12 residues. V was cut by 4 bases and J by 11 bases, with 14 bases left in between. The CDR3 sequence is CASSYGTASAFF. The CDR3 region has the DNA TGTGCCAGCAGCTATGGGACTGCCTCGGCTTTCTTT.

This clonotype was counted at least ten times. J is TRBJ2-1 and V is TRBV7-2, with no clear D. The CDR3 is made up of 13 amino acids. V gave up 3 bases and J gave up 4 bases, with 7 bases separating them. The germline V gene has CDR1 SGHTA and CDR2 FQGNSA. The CDR3 here is CASSFYLYNEQFF. CDR3 coding DNA: TGTGCCAGCAGCTTCTATCTGTACAATGAGCAGTTCTTC.

This clonotype was seen at least ten times. V usage is TRBV18 and J usage is TRBJ2-5; 7 bases match TRBD1. Unmatched junction bases numbered 4, after V lost 5 bases and J lost 1 base. Germline V gene data show CDR1 as KGHSH and CDR2 as LQKENI. CDR3 length: 14 amino acids. CDR3 in amino acids: CASSTRQGQETQYF. The CDR3 DNA reads as TGTGCCAGCTCAACCCGACAGGGCCAAGAGACCCAGTACTTC.

V is TRBV2 and J is TRBJ2-3; 7 bases are shared with TRBD2. V shed 5 bases, J shed 6 bases, and the junction held 14 bases outside the gene matches. The CDR3 consists of 16 residues. Germline-derived CDR1 and CDR2 are SNHLY and FYNNEI. The CDR3 sequence is CASSTPGTTTSDTQYF. The CDR3 region has the DNA TGTGCCAGCAGTACCCCCGGGACTACGACATCGGATACGCAGTATTTT.

This clonotype was recorded a few times. The chain links TRBV27 to TRBJ2-1, with TRBD1 matching 9 bases. CDR3 size: 20 residues. Trimming took 1 base from V and 7 from J; bases not matched to a gene: 20. CDR1 is MNHEY, CDR2 SMNVEV, per germline (reference sequence). This chain's CDR3 is CASSLLTKLPGTGKGNEQFF. DNA for the CDR3: TGTGCCAGCAGTTTATTGACAAAACTCCCCGGGACAGGGAAGGGGAATGAGCAGTTCTTC.

This clonotype was seen a few times. This chain uses TRBV5-6 with TRBJ1-5, with 10 bases matching TRBD1. Germline V CDR1 and CDR2: SGHDT, YYEEEE. This CDR3 is built from 16 residues. With V trimmed by 3 bases and J by 4 bases, 7 bases remained unmatched. CDR3 nucleotides: TGTGCCAGCAGCTGGACCGGGACAGGGGAAAATCAGCCCCAGCATTTT. It translates to CASSWTGTGENQPQHF.

This clonotype was seen more than once but under ten times. This CDR3 is CASSESGLAVTDTQYF. The DNA of the CDR3 is TGCGCCAGCAGTGAGTCTGGACTAGCGGTCACAGATACGCAGTATTTT. The V and J genes are TRBV10-1 and TRBJ2-3; 10 bases agree with TRBD2. V lost 0 bases, J lost 2 bases, and 2 bases stayed unmatched. The germline V gene encodes CDR1 WNHNN and CDR2 SYGVQD (reference sequence). This CDR3 has 16 amino acids.

This clonotype was found once. V gene TRBV4-2 combines with J gene TRBJ2-1; D uncertain. Germline V CDR1 and CDR2: LGHNA, YNFKEQ. V was shortened by 1 base and J by 5 bases, with 9 bases between the two germline ends. This CDR3 region has 14 residues. The CDR3 nucleotides are TGTGCCAGCAGCCAAGGCCTAGGGCACAATGAGCAGTTCTTC. Protein: CASSQGLGHNEQFF.

This clonotype was recorded many times. V usage is TRBV11-2 and J usage is TRBJ2-1, with TRBD2 identical over 11 bases. V shed 4 bases and J 7 bases; nucleotides not matched to a gene: 3. Per germline, CDR1 SGHAT and CDR2 FQNNGV. The CDR3 has 14 residues. This CDR3 reads CASSSTSGSNEQFF. DNA for the CDR3: TGTGCCAGCAGCTCAACTAGCGGGAGTAATGAGCAGTTCTTC.

This clonotype was counted a few times. This sequence joins TRBV19 and TRBJ2-1; 7 bases fit TRBD2. The CDR3 is made up of 14 amino acids. The germline CDR1 and CDR2 sequences are LNHDA and SQIVND (reference sequence). The ends lost 5 bases at V and 9 bases at J; junction bases unmatched: 10. The CDR3 loop reads CASSSIRRESEQFF. The CDR3 DNA is TGTGCCAGTAGTTCAATAAGGCGGGAGTCTGAGCAGTTCTTC.

In its sample, this clonotype was seen a few times. The chain uses TRBV9 and TRBJ2-5; D remains ambiguous. Between the trimmed V and J ends, which lost 4 bases and 5 bases, there was a span of 15 bases. There are 14 residues in the CDR3. Germline-derived CDR1 and CDR2 are SGDLS and YYNGEE. The CDR3 spells CASSFGVAWETQYF. CDR3 DNA: TGTGCCAGCAGCTTCGGCGTGGCATGGGAGACCCAGTACTTC.